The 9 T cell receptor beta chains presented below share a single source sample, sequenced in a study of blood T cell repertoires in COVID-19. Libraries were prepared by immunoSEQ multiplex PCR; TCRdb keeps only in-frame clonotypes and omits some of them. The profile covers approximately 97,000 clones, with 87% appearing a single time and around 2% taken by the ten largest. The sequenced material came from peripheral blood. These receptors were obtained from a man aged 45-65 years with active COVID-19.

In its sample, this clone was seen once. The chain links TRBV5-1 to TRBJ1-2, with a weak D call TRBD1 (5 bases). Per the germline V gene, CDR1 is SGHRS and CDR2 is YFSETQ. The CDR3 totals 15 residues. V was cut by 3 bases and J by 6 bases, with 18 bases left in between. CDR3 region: CASSSSGLGGDGYTF. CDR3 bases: TGCGCCAGCAGCTCCTCGGGACTAGGTGGTGATGGCTACACCTTC.

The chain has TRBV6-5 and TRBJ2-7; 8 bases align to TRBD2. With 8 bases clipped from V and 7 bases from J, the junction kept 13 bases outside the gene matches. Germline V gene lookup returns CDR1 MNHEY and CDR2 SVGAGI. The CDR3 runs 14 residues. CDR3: CASSPRGGAGEQYF. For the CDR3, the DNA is TGTGCCAGCTCCCCTCGGGGGGGGGCAGGAGAGCAGTACTTC.

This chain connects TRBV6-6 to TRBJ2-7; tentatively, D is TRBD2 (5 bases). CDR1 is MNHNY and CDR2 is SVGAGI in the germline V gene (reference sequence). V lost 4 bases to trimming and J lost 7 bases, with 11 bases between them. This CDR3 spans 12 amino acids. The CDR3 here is CASSFSGTEQYF. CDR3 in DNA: TGTGCCAGCAGTTTTTCGGGAACAGAGCAGTACTTC.

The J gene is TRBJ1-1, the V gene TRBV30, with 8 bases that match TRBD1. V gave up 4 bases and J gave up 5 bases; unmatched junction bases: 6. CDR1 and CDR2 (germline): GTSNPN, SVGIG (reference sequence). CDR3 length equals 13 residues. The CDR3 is CAWKFTGGTEAFF. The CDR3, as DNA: TGTGCCTGGAAATTTACAGGGGGGACTGAAGCTTTCTTT.

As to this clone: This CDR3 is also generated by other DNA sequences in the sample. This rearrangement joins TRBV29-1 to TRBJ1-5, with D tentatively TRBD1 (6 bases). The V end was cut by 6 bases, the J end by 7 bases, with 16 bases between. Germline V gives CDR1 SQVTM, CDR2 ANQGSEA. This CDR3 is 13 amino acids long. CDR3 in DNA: TGCAGCGTGGGGGCGGGGGACGGCCAGCCCCAGCATTTT. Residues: CSVGAGDGQPQHF.

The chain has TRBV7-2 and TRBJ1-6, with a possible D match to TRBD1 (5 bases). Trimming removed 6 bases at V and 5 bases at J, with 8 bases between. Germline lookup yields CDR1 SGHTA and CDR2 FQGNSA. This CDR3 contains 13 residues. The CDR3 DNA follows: TGTGCCAGCAGGCCCAGGGATAATTCACCCCTCCACTTT. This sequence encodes CASRPRDNSPLHF.

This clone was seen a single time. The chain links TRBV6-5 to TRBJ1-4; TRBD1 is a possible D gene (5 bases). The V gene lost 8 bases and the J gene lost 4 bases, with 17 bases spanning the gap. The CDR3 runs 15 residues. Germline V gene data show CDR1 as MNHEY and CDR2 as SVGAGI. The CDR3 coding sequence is TGTGCCAGCGGCCCGTGGCCCGGGGGTAATGAAAAACTGTTTTTT. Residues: CASGPWPGGNEKLFF.

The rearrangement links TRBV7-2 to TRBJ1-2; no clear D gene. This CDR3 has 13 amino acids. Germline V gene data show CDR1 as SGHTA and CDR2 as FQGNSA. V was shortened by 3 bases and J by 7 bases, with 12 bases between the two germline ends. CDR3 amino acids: CASSLRSEGGYTF. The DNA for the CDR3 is TGTGCCAGCAGCTTGAGGTCCGAGGGTGGCTACACCTTC.

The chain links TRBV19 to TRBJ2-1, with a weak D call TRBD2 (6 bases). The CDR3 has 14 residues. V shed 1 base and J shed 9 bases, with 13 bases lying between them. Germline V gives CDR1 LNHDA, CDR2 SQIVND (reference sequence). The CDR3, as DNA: TGTGCCAGTAGTATAGCCTCCGGGGGAGGTGAGCAGTTCTTC. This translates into CASSIASGGGEQFF.